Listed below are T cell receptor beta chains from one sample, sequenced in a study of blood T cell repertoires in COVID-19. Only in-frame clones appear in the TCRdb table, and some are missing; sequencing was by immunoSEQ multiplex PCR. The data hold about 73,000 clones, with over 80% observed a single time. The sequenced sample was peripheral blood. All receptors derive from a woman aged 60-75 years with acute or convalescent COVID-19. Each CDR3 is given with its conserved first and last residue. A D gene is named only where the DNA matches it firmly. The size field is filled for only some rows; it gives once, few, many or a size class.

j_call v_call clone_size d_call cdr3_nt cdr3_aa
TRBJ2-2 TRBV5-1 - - TGCGCCAGCAGCGCGGGACAGACCGGGGAGCTGTTTTTT CASSAGQTGELFF
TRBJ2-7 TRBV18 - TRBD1 TGTGCCAGCTCACCTCCCGGGACAGGGGACTACGAGCAGTACTTC CASSPPGTGDYEQYF
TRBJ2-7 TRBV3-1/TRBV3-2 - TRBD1 TGTGCCAGCAGCTCATTTCGGACAGGGGGCTCCCCATTTTCCTACGAGCAGTACTTC CASSSFRTGGSPFSYEQYF
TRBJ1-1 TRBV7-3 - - TGTGCCAGCAGCCAAGGGGGACCGAACACTGAAGCTTTCTTT CASSQGGPNTEAFF
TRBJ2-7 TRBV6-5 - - TGTGCCAGCAGCGGGAGCCTTCTCTACGAGCAGTACTTC CASSGSLLYEQYF
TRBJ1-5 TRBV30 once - TGTGCCTGGAGTTCAGGGGAACAGCCCCAGCATTTT CAWSSGEQPQHF
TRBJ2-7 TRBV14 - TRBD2 TGTGCCAGCAGCCAATTAGATAGCGGGATCGGGGACGAGCAGTACTTC CASSQLDSGIGDEQYF
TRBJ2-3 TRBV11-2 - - TGTGCCAGCAGCTTGCGGCAGGGGGGAGGAGATACGCAGTATTTT CASSLRQGGGDTQYF
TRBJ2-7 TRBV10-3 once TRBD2 TGTGCCATTTCTAAGACTAGCGCCGACTCTACCGAGCAGTACTTC CAISKTSADSTEQYF
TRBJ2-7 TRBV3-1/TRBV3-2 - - TGTGCCAGCAGCCGGGGTCTAGGGGGAACCTACGAGCAGTACTTC CASSRGLGGTYEQYF
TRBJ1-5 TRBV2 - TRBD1 TGTGCCAGCGGTGGGGGACAGGCCCTTGTTCAGCCCCAGCATTTT CASGGGQALVQPQHF
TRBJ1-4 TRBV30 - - TGTGCCTGGCGCGCGCCCCGGGGGGAAACTGCAACTAATGAAAAACTGTTTTTT CAWRAPRGETATNEKLFF
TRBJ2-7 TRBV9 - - TGTGCCAGCAGCCCTAACGAGGGTCGGTTATTGTACTTC CASSPNEGRLLYF
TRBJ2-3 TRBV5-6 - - TGTGCCAGCAGCGCCCCGGAAGGGGTGGGCACAGATACGCAGTATTTT CASSAPEGVGTDTQYF
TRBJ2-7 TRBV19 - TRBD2 TGTGCCAGTTCATGGATAGCGGGAGGTTACGAGCAGTACTTC CASSWIAGGYEQYF
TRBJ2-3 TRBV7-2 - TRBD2 TGTGCCAGCAGCTCACTAGCGGGGGGGCCGAATACGCAGTATTTT CASSSLAGGPNTQYF
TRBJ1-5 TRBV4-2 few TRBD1 TGTGCCAGCGGCTGGACCGGGACAGGGAGGAATCAGCCCCAGCATTTT CASGWTGTGRNQPQHF
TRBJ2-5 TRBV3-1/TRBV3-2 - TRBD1 TGTGCCAGCAGCTTACGGACAGGGGGAGAGACCCAGTACTTC CASSLRTGGETQYF
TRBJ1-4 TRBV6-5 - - TGTGCCAGCAATATCGCAACTAATGAAAAACTGTTTTTT CASNIATNEKLFF
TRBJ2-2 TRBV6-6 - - TGTGCCACCGAGCACCGAAACCCAGGTTCCGGGGAGCTGTTTTTT CATEHRNPGSGELFF
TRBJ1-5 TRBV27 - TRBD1 TGTGCCAGCAGTTCGGGACAGGGGGGAAATCAGCCCCAGCATTTT CASSSGQGGNQPQHF
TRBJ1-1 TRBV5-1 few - TGCGCCAGCAGCTTGGCCGAGCAGGTCCTGCAGCACACTGAAGCTTTCTTT CASSLAEQVLQHTEAFF
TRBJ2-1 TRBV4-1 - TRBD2 TGCGCCAGCAGCCAACCGGGACTAGCGGGTAATGAGCAGTTCTTC CASSQPGLAGNEQFF
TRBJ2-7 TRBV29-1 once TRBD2 TGCAGCGTTGAAGGGGCGGGAGGGGTCGAGCAGTACTTC CSVEGAGGVEQYF
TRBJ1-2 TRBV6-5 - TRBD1 TGTGCCAGCAGTTATGTAGAGGGGGCGCGGTATGGCTACACCTTC CASSYVEGARYGYTF
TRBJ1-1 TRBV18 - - TGTGCCAGCTCACCGAGTTCAAAAACTGAAGCTTTCTTT CASSPSSKTEAFF
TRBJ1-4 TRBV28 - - TGTGCCCGCATTACAAGGACAGCTAATGAAAAACTGTTTTTT CARITRTANEKLFF
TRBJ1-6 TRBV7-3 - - TGTGCCAGCAGCTTAACACAGGGATCACCCCTCCACTTT CASSLTQGSPLHF
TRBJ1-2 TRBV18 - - TGTGCCAGCTCACCAAGGACGGGGTTTGGCTATGGCTACACCTTC CASSPRTGFGYGYTF
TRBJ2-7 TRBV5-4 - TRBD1 TGTGCCAGCAGCTTGGCCGGACAGGGGACCGAGCAGTACTTC CASSLAGQGTEQYF
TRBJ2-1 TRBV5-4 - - TGTGCCAGCAGCTTGTTTGGTTTAGCGGATGAGCAGTTCTTC CASSLFGLADEQFF
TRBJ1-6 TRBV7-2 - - TGTGCCAGCAGCTTCCAGGCCAACTCACCCCTCCACTTT CASSFQANSPLHF
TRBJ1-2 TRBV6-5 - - TGTGCCAGCAGTTTAAGAGGTCGTTACACCTTC CASSLRGRYTF
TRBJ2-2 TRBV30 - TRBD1 TGTGCCTGCAGACAGGGGGCCGGGGAGCTGTTTTTT CACRQGAGELFF
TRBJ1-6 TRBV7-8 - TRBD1 TGTGCCAGCAGCTTAGACAGGGGTTGGTCACCCCTCCACTTT CASSLDRGWSPLHF
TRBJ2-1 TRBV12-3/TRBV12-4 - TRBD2 TGTGCCAGCAGGGGACTAGGCGATGAGCAGTTCTTC CASRGLGDEQFF
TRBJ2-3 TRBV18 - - TGTGCCAGCTCCCGCGGAGATACGCAGTATTTT CASSRGDTQYF
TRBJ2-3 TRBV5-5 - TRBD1 TGTGCCAGCAGCTTGCTGGGACAGGGGCCAGATACGCAGTATTTT CASSLLGQGPDTQYF
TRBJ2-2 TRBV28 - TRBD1 TGTGCCAGCAGCTTCCCCGGGACAGGGCACACCGGGGAGCTGTTTTTT CASSFPGTGHTGELFF
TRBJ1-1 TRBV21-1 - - TGTTCCAGCACCCCTTATTGGGACAGATGGATCACTGAGTTTTGGCACACTGAAGCTTTCTTT CSSTPYWDRWITEFWHTEAFF
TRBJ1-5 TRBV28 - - TGTGCCAGCAGTTTAGGTTTGCCAGGCGTTCGCAATCAGCCCCAGCATTTT CASSLGLPGVRNQPQHF
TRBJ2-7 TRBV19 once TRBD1 TGTGCCAGTAGTATAACACGGGACAGCTACGAGCAGTACTTC CASSITRDSYEQYF
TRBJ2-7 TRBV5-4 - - TGTGCCAGCAGCCCATTCCCCCTCGGGACACTCCAAACCTACGAGCAGTACTTC CASSPFPLGTLQTYEQYF
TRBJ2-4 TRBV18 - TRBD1 TGTGCCAGCTCATTACAGGGGCAACTAGCCAAAAACATTCAGTACTTC CASSLQGQLAKNIQYF
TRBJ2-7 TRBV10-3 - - TGTGCCATCAGTGACTCCGGGACAAGGGACGAGCAGTACTTC CAISDSGTRDEQYF
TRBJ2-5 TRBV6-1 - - TGTGCCAGCAGTGAATATGGGACTTCTTGGGAGACCCAGTACTTC CASSEYGTSWETQYF
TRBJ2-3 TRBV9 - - TGTGCCAGCAGCGTAGGCGGTCCCCGTTCATTATCTAGCACAGATACGCAGTATTTT CASSVGGPRSLSSTDTQYF
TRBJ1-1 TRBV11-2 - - TGTGCCAGCAGCTTAAACAGTCAGAAAATGACTGAAGCTTTCTTT CASSLNSQKMTEAFF
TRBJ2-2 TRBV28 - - TGTGCCAGCAGTTTACTTTATACCGGGGAGCTGTTTTTT CASSLLYTGELFF
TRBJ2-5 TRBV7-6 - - TGTGCCAGCAGCTTATCAGGTCTACACCAAGAGACCCAGTACTTC CASSLSGLHQETQYF
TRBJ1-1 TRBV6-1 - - TGTGCCAGCAGTGAATCTGTTGGGAGGGTTGAAGCTTTCTTT CASSESVGRVEAFF